These 23 T cell receptor beta chains came from one sample sequenced in a study of spatial heterogeneity in lung cancer. Sample time point: sample taken at primary tumor resection. Material for sequencing was whole RNA from tumor, nontumor lung or frozen PBMC, left unsorted. TCRdb ran MiXCR on the 5' RACE reads and lists one entry per CDR3 protein. Among about 15,000 distinct CDR3 sequences listed, 10% were seen once. Here the sequenced sample was PBMCs, taken at surgery. The receptors here all came from a male donor with early-stage non-small cell lung cancer.

This clonotype rates as large (0.1 to 1%). The chain carries TRBV6-1 and TRBJ1-6; D is uncertain. The V end lost 4 bases, the J end lost 10 bases, and 29 bases lay between the germline ends. The CDR3 consists of 19 residues. Germline V gene lookup returns CDR1 MNHNS and CDR2 SASEGT. For the CDR3, the DNA is TGTGCCAGCAGTGGCAGGACGGTGGGCCCTAGTCTCGTAGGGTCACCCCTCCACTTT. Protein sequence: CASSGRTVGPSLVGSPLHF.

This clonotype was counted ten times or more. J is TRBJ2-1 and V is TRBV9, with 7 bases matching TRBD1. V lost 0 bases and J lost 7; bases outside the gene matches: 4. Germline loops: CDR1 SGDLS, CDR2 YYNGEE. CDR3 size: 14 residues. In nucleotides, the CDR3 is TGTGCCAGCAGCGTAGAGGCCAGGGGGAATGAGCAGTTCTTC. This sequence encodes CASSVEARGNEQFF.

This clonotype appeared many times. The chain has TRBV20-1 and TRBJ2-1; D remains unclear. CDR1 is DFQATT and CDR2 is SNEGSKA in the germline V gene (reference sequence). This CDR3 has 11 residues. V was pared by 3 bases and J by 10 bases, with 10 bases between. The CDR3 protein is CSASRTLEQFF. CDR3 nucleotides: TGCAGTGCTAGCCGAACCCTGGAGCAGTTCTTC.

This clonotype occurred many times. The chain recombines TRBV12-3 or TRBV12-4 with TRBJ2-7; 7 nucleotides match TRBD1. The ends lost 5 bases at V and 6 bases at J; junction bases unmatched: 4. This CDR3 has 12 residues. CDR3 coding DNA: TGTGCCAGCAGTAAAGGGGGCCGCGAGCAGTACTTC. The encoded protein is CASSKGGREQYF.

By sample share, this clonotype is medium-sized. The chain employs TRBV5-1 and TRBJ2-5; D might be TRBD2 (5 bases). Germline values: CDR1 SGHRS, CDR2 YFSETQ. This CDR3 has 15 residues. V lost 4 bases and J lost 4, with 17 bases in between. CDR3 in amino acids: CASSPVFGGSETQYF. In DNA, the CDR3 is TGCGCCAGCAGCCCGGTCTTTGGCGGGTCAGAGACCCAGTACTTC.

In this sample, this clonotype turned up many times. The chain uses TRBV28 and TRBJ1-2, with 10 bases lining up with TRBD1. J was trimmed by 5 bases and V by 4 bases; bases with no gene match: 4. The CDR3 consists of 14 residues. Germline-derived CDR1 and CDR2 are MDHEN and SYDVKM. The CDR3 loop reads CASSWDRGFYGYTF. The CDR3 DNA sequence: TGTGCCAGCAGTTGGGACAGGGGATTTTATGGCTACACCTTC.

This clonotype was recorded at least ten times. The J gene is TRBJ2-1, the V gene TRBV4-1; 11 nucleotides agree with TRBD2. V was pared by 4 bases and J by 11 bases, with 22 bases of the junction left unmatched. The germline V gene has CDR1 MGHRA and CDR2 YSYEKL. The CDR3 totals 19 residues. This CDR3 reads CASSPQTSRLAGHLDQQFF. For the CDR3, the DNA is TGCGCCAGCAGCCCACAAACGTCCCGACTAGCGGGGCATTTGGATCAGCAGTTCTTC.

Ten or more counts support this clonotype. V usage is TRBV12-3 or TRBV12-4 and J usage is TRBJ1-1; no definite D call. This CDR3 spans 13 amino acids. Trimming shortened V by 3 bases and J by 2 bases, and 7 bases separated the two germline ends. The CDR3 here is CASSLGGNTEAFF. As DNA, the CDR3 is TGTGCCAGCAGTTTGGGCGGAAACACTGAAGCTTTCTTT.

This clonotype ranks as medium-sized. The J gene is TRBJ2-1, the V gene TRBV7-8; TRBD2 matches at 11 bases. V was clipped by 4 bases and J by 5 bases; unmatched bases: 10. This CDR3 spans 17 amino acids. Germline CDR1 is SGHVS and CDR2 is FQNEAQ. In DNA form, the CDR3 reads TGTGCCAGCAGCTCCCGCTCCGGGACTAGCGGACACAATGAGCAGTTCTTC. This codes for CASSSRSGTSGHNEQFF.

Notes on this clonotype: The junction and the germline gene differ at one end; a read error may be behind it. The genes are TRBV5-1 and TRBJ2-2; TRBD2 matches at 7 bases. CDR3 length: 17 amino acids. Germline assignment: CDR1 SGHRS and CDR2 YFSETQ. CDR3 sequence: CAGSLDPSGANTGELFF. The CDR3 nucleotides read TGCGCCGGCAGCTTGGACCCCAGCGGGGCGAACACCGGGGAGCTGTTTTTT.

This clonotype came up many times. The chain is built from TRBV6-6 and TRBJ1-3, with D perhaps TRBD1 (5 bases). V shed 5 bases and J shed 5 bases, with 16 bases lying between them. The CDR3 length is 15 residues. CDR1 is MNHNY, CDR2 SVGAGI, per germline (reference sequence). The CDR3 reads CASSSPSTERNTIYF. The CDR3 DNA reads as TGTGCCAGCAGTAGCCCCTCGACAGAGCGAAACACCATATATTTT.

In its sample, this clonotype ranks as large (0.1 to 1%). The rearrangement joins TRBV7-3 to TRBJ2-7, with TRBD1 matching 9 bases. Per the germline V gene, CDR1 is SGHTA and CDR2 is FQGTGA. The CDR3 spans 15 residues. V trimming: 5 bases; J trimming: 5 bases; junction bases outside the gene matches: 10. CDR3 residues: CASSPGTGKEDEQYF. DNA for the CDR3: TGTGCCAGCAGCCCCGGGACAGGGAAAGAGGACGAGCAGTACTTC.

This clonotype showed up many times. V is TRBV7-8 and J is TRBJ2-3; D gene uncertain. CDR3 size: 11 residues. Germline CDR1 and CDR2: SGHVS and FQNEAQ. The V end lost 3 bases, the J end lost 3 bases, and 1 base lay between the germline ends. The CDR3 DNA reads TGTGCCAGCAGCTTTACAGATACGCAGTATTTT. Protein: CASSFTDTQYF.

The table lists this clonotype with many counts. The genes are TRBV29-1 and TRBJ2-5, with TRBD2 matching 7 bases. In germline, CDR1 is SQVTM, CDR2 ANQGSEA. The trim removed 5 bases at V and 5 bases at J, leaving 8 bases unmatched. CDR3 length: 13 residues. The CDR3 spells CSVRPGAGETQYF. CDR3 DNA: TGCAGCGTTCGGCCGGGAGCGGGGGAGACCCAGTACTTC.

Ten or more counts support this clonotype. The J gene is TRBJ2-3, the V gene TRBV6-5, with a weak D call TRBD2 (5 bases). The germline gives CDR1 MNHEY, CDR2 SVGAGI. The CDR3 loop spans 16 amino acids. Trimming removed 6 bases at V and 1 base at J, with 17 bases between. CDR3 protein: CASSRGLPVGTDTQYF. CDR3 DNA: TGTGCCAGCAGCCGCGGGCTCCCCGTGGGCACAGATACGCAGTATTTT.

This clonotype showed up many times. The rearrangement links TRBV24-1 to TRBJ2-5; D call uncertain. Between the trimmed V and J ends, which lost 2 bases and 0 bases, there was a span of 9 bases. CDR1 and CDR2 (germline): KGHDR, SFDVKD. The CDR3 has 15 amino acids. Here the CDR3 reads CATSDSKEYQETQYF. CDR3 in DNA: TGTGCCACCAGTGATTCAAAGGAGTACCAAGAGACCCAGTACTTC.

This clonotype was seen at least ten times. This chain uses TRBV9 with TRBJ1-1, with D tentatively TRBD1 (5 bases). CDR1 is SGDLS, CDR2 YYNGEE, per germline. V lost 3 bases, J lost 3 bases, and 12 bases lay in between. CDR3 size: 14 residues. The CDR3 here is CASSAMTAYTEAFF. In DNA, the CDR3 is TGTGCCAGCAGCGCGATGACAGCCTACACTGAAGCTTTCTTT.

This clonotype has at least ten counts. The V call is TRBV24-1, the J call TRBJ2-5; a possible D gene is TRBD2 (6 bases). V shed 0 bases and J shed 1 base, with 17 bases lying between them. This CDR3 is 18 amino acids long. Per germline, CDR1 KGHDR and CDR2 SFDVKD. This CDR3 reads CATSDLRKGLFGQETQYF. The DNA for the CDR3 is TGTGCCACCAGTGATTTGCGGAAGGGACTCTTTGGCCAAGAGACCCAGTACTTC.

This clonotype showed up many times. The rearrangement uses TRBV10-3 and TRBJ1-1; D ambiguous. This CDR3 is built from 12 residues. The ends were cut back, 4 bases at V and 1 base at J, with 4 bases in the middle. Germline lookup yields CDR1 ENHRY and CDR2 SYGVKD. Here the CDR3 reads CAISVGNTEAFF. In DNA, the CDR3 is TGTGCCATCAGTGTCGGGAACACTGAAGCTTTCTTT.

This clonotype was recorded many times. V gene TRBV10-3 combines with J gene TRBJ1-6; D is possibly TRBD1 (6 bases). Trimming took 6 bases from V and 3 from J, leaving 27 bases between them. The germline CDR1 and CDR2 sequences are ENHRY and SYGVKD. The CDR3 loop spans 20 amino acids. This CDR3 is CAIRGQRETDGSFYNSPLHF. The DNA of the CDR3 is TGTGCCATCAGAGGACAGAGGGAAACTGATGGTAGCTTCTATAATTCACCCCTCCACTTT.

By share, this clonotype ranks as medium-sized. The chain links TRBV11-2 to TRBJ2-1; D unclear. With 5 bases removed from V and 6 bases from J, the gap between germline ends came to 11 bases. The CDR3 covers 13 residues. The germline gives CDR1 SGHAT, CDR2 FQNNGV. The CDR3 spells CASSQASPNEQFF. The CDR3 nucleotides are TGTGCCAGCAGCCAAGCTTCCCCCAATGAGCAGTTCTTC. The whole variable domain, filled in from reference TRBV11-2 and TRBJ2-1, reads EAGVAQSPRYKIIEKRQSVAFWCNPISGHATLYWYQQILGQGPKLLIQFQNNGVVDDSQLPKDRFSAERLKGVDSTLKIQPAKLEDSAVYLCASSQASPNEQFFGPGTRLTVL.

This clonotype was seen many times. This chain joins TRBV11-2 and TRBJ2-3; D is unclear. The germline V and J ends were trimmed by 0 bases and 2 bases, with 6 bases remaining between them. The CDR3 extends over 14 amino acids. CDR1 is SGHAT, CDR2 FQNNGV, per germline. CDR3 residues: CASSLDLITDTQYF. As DNA, the CDR3 is TGTGCCAGCAGCTTAGATCTGATCACAGATACGCAGTATTTT.

By sample share, this clonotype is medium-sized (0.01 to 0.1%). V usage is TRBV20-1 and J usage is TRBJ2-1; 8 nucleotides line up with TRBD2. The V segment lost 0 bases and the J segment 7 bases; nucleotides outside the gene matches: 8. Germline CDR1 is DFQATT and CDR2 is SNEGSKA (reference sequence). CDR3 size: 15 residues. DNA for the CDR3: TGCAGTGCTAGAGATCCGGGACTAGGGTCAAATGAGCAGTTCTTC. Translating it yields CSARDPGLGSNEQFF.